Each of the 20 T cell receptor beta chains below was sequenced from the same sample in a study of T cell responses to AZD1222 COVID-19 vaccine (dated by TCRdb to about 2021). Receptors were amplified or captured by the immunoSEQ multiplex PCR assay. TCRdb carries this immuneACCESS record with in-frame sequences only. Its versions omit some clonotypes, under half of them owing to an unresolved V gene in the studies checked, with the rest unexplained. The sample yields around 130,000 clones; over 90% were counted once. About 0.86% of the sample is in the top ten clones. The intended sense of this specimen's time point label: baseline before first vaccination. Material: peripheral blood, obtained on day 0 of AZD1222 vaccination. The receptors come from an adult in good health.

The gene calls are TRBV18 and TRBJ1-2, with 7 bases identical to TRBD1. Germline values: CDR1 KGHSH, CDR2 LQKENI. The CDR3 length is 16 residues. After removal of 3 bases from V and 3 bases from J, the junction contained 10 bases not matched to a gene. CDR3 sequence: CASSPSRQGVDYGYTF. The CDR3 coding sequence is TGTGCCAGCTCACCCTCTAGACAGGGTGTGGACTATGGCTACACCTTC.

The chain combines TRBV12-3 or TRBV12-4 with TRBJ2-7; 9 bases agree with TRBD1. V shed 8 bases, J shed 2 bases, and the junction held 4 bases outside the gene matches. The CDR3 is 13 amino acids. This CDR3 reads CASARDRAYEQYF. The CDR3 region has the DNA TGTGCCAGCGCCCGGGACAGGGCCTACGAGCAGTACTTC.

The chain is built from TRBV4-1 and TRBJ2-5; weak D call: TRBD2 (6 bases). Germline V gene lookup returns CDR1 MGHRA and CDR2 YSYEKL. This CDR3 is 16 amino acids long. V lost 1 base and J 2 bases, leaving 14 bases between the germline ends. The CDR3 is CASSQGRGNLQETQYF. DNA of the CDR3: TGCGCCAGCAGCCAAGGGAGGGGAAACTTACAAGAGACCCAGTACTTC.

The V gene is TRBV7-9, the J gene TRBJ1-4; TRBD1 agrees at 7 bases. The CDR3 sequence is 14 residues long. Germline V gene data show CDR1 as SEHNR and CDR2 as FQNEAQ (reference sequence). V gave up 3 bases and J gave up 8 bases; unmatched junction bases: 6. The CDR3 sequence is CASSFSTGYEKLFF. The CDR3 DNA reads as TGTGCCAGCAGCTTCTCGACAGGGTACGAAAAACTGTTTTTT.

The V and J genes are TRBV2 and TRBJ1-5; D remains unclear. Between the trimmed V and J ends, which lost 8 bases and 7 bases, there was a span of 15 bases. The CDR3 extends over 13 amino acids. The germline V gene encodes CDR1 SNHLY and CDR2 FYNNEI. In nucleotides, the CDR3 is TGTGCCAGCTCCTTGGGTAATTGGCAGCCCCAGCATTTT. Translated, it gives CASSLGNWQPQHF.

This clone was counted once. This rearrangement joins TRBV2 to TRBJ1-6; D possibly corresponds to TRBD1 (5 bases). CDR1 SNHLY and CDR2 FYNNEI come from the germline V gene. The CDR3 consists of 14 residues. V was clipped by 3 bases and J by 8 bases, with 11 bases between them. For the CDR3, the DNA is TGTGCCAGCAGTGATCTGGGGCGGGATTCACCCCTCCACTTT. Its protein is CASSDLGRDSPLHF.

V is TRBV6-1 and J is TRBJ1-5; D gene uncertain. The CDR3 loop spans 20 amino acids. Germline assignment: CDR1 MNHNS and CDR2 SASEGT. Trimming shortened V by 2 bases and J by 1 base, and 24 bases separated the two germline ends. In DNA, the CDR3 is TGTGCCAGCAGTGAATCTTCCGGTTGGGCAGGCACGGTGAGCAATCAGCCCCAGCATTTT. As protein: CASSESSGWAGTVSNQPQHF.

V is TRBV11-2 and J is TRBJ1-1; D gene uncertain. CDR1 and CDR2 from the germline V gene are SGHAT and FQNNGV. The germline V and J ends were trimmed by 6 bases and 11 bases, with 16 bases remaining between them. The CDR3 sequence is 12 residues long. DNA of the CDR3: TGTGCCAGCAGGAAACCCGACACGTGGGCTTTCTTT. Amino acid sequence: CASRKPDTWAFF.

The chain is built from TRBV7-6 and TRBJ1-1; 7 bases are shared with TRBD1. V lost 2 bases, J lost 1 base, and 4 bases stayed unmatched. Germline loops: CDR1 SGHVS, CDR2 FNYEAQ. CDR3 length: 15 amino acids. Here the CDR3 reads CASSLQEGANTEAFF. CDR3 coding DNA: TGTGCCAGCAGCTTACAGGAGGGGGCGAACACTGAAGCTTTCTTT.

The chain carries TRBV7-9 and TRBJ2-7; D may correspond to TRBD1 or TRBD2 (5 bases each). The CDR3 contains 16 residues. Germline V gives CDR1 SEHNR, CDR2 FQNEAQ (reference sequence). V gave up 3 bases and J gave up 2 bases, with 17 bases separating them. The CDR3 spells CASSFPSGTGTYEQYF. The CDR3 DNA is TGTGCCAGCAGCTTCCCCTCCGGGACGGGAACCTACGAGCAGTACTTC. Combining the CDR3 with reference TRBV7-9 and TRBJ2-7 gives the whole variable domain DTGVSQNPRHKITKRGQNVTFRCDPISEHNRLYWYRQTLGQGPEFLTYFQNEAQLEKSRLLSDRFSAERPKGSFSTLEIQRTEQGDSAMYLCASSFPSGTGTYEQYFGPGTRLTVT.

CDR3 loop: CASSLEAYGYTF. In DNA form, the CDR3 reads TGTGCCAGCAGCTTAGAAGCGTATGGCTACACCTTC. V is TRBV7-9 and J is TRBJ1-2, with D uncertain. The CDR3 is 12 residues long. Germline V gene lookup returns CDR1 SEHNR and CDR2 FQNEAQ (reference sequence). The V end lost 1 base, the J end lost 5 bases, and 5 bases lay between the germline ends.

V is TRBV2 and J is TRBJ2-6, with D perhaps TRBD1 (6 bases). Germline CDR1 SNHLY, CDR2 FYNNEI. Trimming pared 0 bases from V and 0 bases from J, leaving 12 bases between. This CDR3 has 18 amino acids. The CDR3 region is CASSEALQGYSGANVLTF. CDR3 DNA: TGTGCCAGCAGTGAAGCGCTTCAGGGGTACTCTGGGGCCAACGTCCTGACTTTC.

The chain joins TRBV24-1 to TRBJ1-2; maybe TRBD1 (5 bases). CDR3 length: 13 amino acids. The germline V gene has CDR1 KGHDR and CDR2 SFDVKD. V lost 10 bases, J lost 5 bases, and 16 bases lay in between. CDR3 protein: CATSQGGDYGYTF. CDR3 coding DNA: TGTGCCACTTCTCAGGGAGGGGATTATGGCTACACCTTC.

This clone was counted a single time. CDR3: CASSPRQQMNTGELFF. The CDR3 DNA is TGTGCCAGCAGCCCCAGGCAACAGATGAACACCGGGGAGCTGTTTTTT. V and J are TRBV11-2 and TRBJ2-2; D remains ambiguous. Germline V gene lookup returns CDR1 SGHAT and CDR2 FQNNGV. Trimming pared 5 bases from V and 1 base from J, leaving 14 bases between. This CDR3 region has 16 residues.

The chain carries TRBV3-1 (or the pseudogene TRBV3-2) and TRBJ2-7, with D maybe TRBD2 (7 bases). Per germline, CDR1 LGHDT and CDR2 YNNKEL (reference sequence). Trimming cost V 1 base and J 4 bases, with 17 bases left between them. The CDR3 contains 16 residues. CDR3 sequence (DNA): TGTGCCAGCAGCCAAGCGTGGGGGGGGGCCTTTTACGAGCAGTACTTC. It specifies CASSQAWGGAFYEQYF.

The chain employs TRBV12-3 or TRBV12-4 and TRBJ2-7; D is unclear. V dropped 5 bases and J dropped 5 bases, with 13 bases sitting between them. The CDR3 is 13 amino acids. CDR3 sequence: CASSVTNFHEQYF. The CDR3 nucleotides read TGTGCCAGCAGTGTTACTAATTTCCACGAGCAGTACTTC.

The chain uses TRBV4-2 and TRBJ2-3; 7 bases line up with TRBD2. Germline trimming cut 3 bases from V and 5 bases from J; bases unmatched to any gene: 5. Per the germline V gene, CDR1 is LGHNA and CDR2 is YNFKEQ. This CDR3 spans 14 amino acids. For the CDR3, the DNA is TGTGCCAGCAGCCAGCGGGGGATCATAGATACGCAGTATTTT. This translates into CASSQRGIIDTQYF.

The rearrangement links TRBV5-6 to TRBJ1-4; TRBD1 might be the D (6 bases). CDR1 is SGHDT and CDR2 is YYEEEE in the germline V gene. This CDR3 is 14 amino acids long. V shed 2 bases and J shed 3 bases, with 8 bases lying between them. The CDR3 spells CASSFRGPNEKLFF. DNA for the CDR3: TGTGCCAGCAGCTTCCGGGGGCCTAATGAAAAACTGTTTTTT. The variable domain in full, completed from reference TRBV5-6 and TRBJ1-4, reads DAGVTQSPTHLIKTRGQQVTLRCSPKSGHDTVSWYQQALGQGPQFIFQYYEEEERQRGNFPDRFSGHQFPNYSSELNVNALLLGDSALYLCASSFRGPNEKLFFGSGTQLSVL.

The chain is built from TRBV19 and TRBJ2-3; D gene uncertain. The germline CDR1 and CDR2 sequences are LNHDA and SQIVND (reference sequence). The CDR3 contains 12 residues. The V end lost 2 bases, the J end lost 4 bases, and 4 bases lay between the germline ends. The CDR3 protein is CASSIFPDTQYF. The CDR3 DNA reads as TGTGCCAGTAGTATATTCCCAGATACGCAGTATTTT.

CDR3 amino acids: CATSRAGTGQEGNTIYF. DNA for the CDR3: TGTGCCACCAGCAGAGCTGGAACAGGCCAAGAAGGAAACACCATATATTTT. The genes are TRBV15 and TRBJ1-3, with D possibly TRBD1 on 5 matching bases. Germline assignment: CDR1 LNHNV and CDR2 YYDKDF (reference sequence). The V end was cut by 1 base, the J end by 4 bases, with 17 bases between. This CDR3 is 17 amino acids long.